Listed below are T cell receptor beta chains from one sample, sequenced in a study of blood T cells in healthy people across ages. TCRdb re-called the 5' RACE reads through MiXCR, storing one row per CDR3 protein. Among fewer than 800,000 distinct CDR3 sequences listed, 32% were seen once. The sample comprised blood. The receptors stem from a woman aged 80 or older in good health. The CDR3 runs from the conserved cysteine through the conserved F or W. A D gene is named only where the DNA matches it firmly.

D gene: TRBD2; J gene: TRBJ2-1; V gene: TRBV20-1; CDR3 protein: CSAPKQGLAGGPSYNEQFF
D gene: NA; J gene: TRBJ1-2; V gene: TRBV6-1; CDR3 protein: CASSATGIYGYTF
D gene: NA; J gene: TRBJ2-7; V gene: TRBV9; CDR3 protein: CASSVTTSFYEQYF
D gene: NA; J gene: TRBJ2-7; V gene: TRBV7-2; CDR3 protein: CASSPWRAYEQYF
D gene: TRBD2; J gene: TRBJ2-3; V gene: TRBV5-5; CDR3 protein: CASSSRLAGGMDTQYF
D gene: TRBD2; J gene: TRBJ2-5; V gene: TRBV13; CDR3 protein: CASSSGLAGSRQETQYF
D gene: TRBD1; J gene: TRBJ2-3; V gene: TRBV6-1; CDR3 protein: CASSVDPGQGAGTQYF
D gene: NA; J gene: TRBJ2-3; V gene: TRBV12-3/TRBV12-4; CDR3 protein: CASRQGRRSTDTQYF
D gene: NA; J gene: TRBJ2-1; V gene: TRBV7-9; CDR3 protein: CASSLGHVSNEQFF
D gene: TRBD1; J gene: TRBJ2-2; V gene: TRBV7-2; CDR3 protein: CASSSRQGAATGELFF
D gene: TRBD1; J gene: TRBJ1-2; V gene: TRBV11-2; CDR3 protein: CASRSGQGIGGYTF
D gene: NA; J gene: TRBJ1-2; V gene: TRBV20-1; CDR3 protein: CSARGGHGYTF
D gene: NA; J gene: TRBJ2-2; V gene: TRBV29-1; CDR3 protein: CSVGPDSPWAGELFF
D gene: NA; J gene: TRBJ2-7; V gene: TRBV20-1; CDR3 protein: CSASYRAYEQYF
D gene: NA; J gene: TRBJ1-5; V gene: TRBV29-1; CDR3 protein: CSVTTSDSTQHF
D gene: NA; J gene: TRBJ1-1; V gene: TRBV20-1; CDR3 protein: CSADRDVNTEAFF
D gene: NA; J gene: TRBJ2-2; V gene: TRBV7-2; CDR3 protein: CASSLGRPNTGELFF
D gene: TRBD1; J gene: TRBJ1-5; V gene: TRBV6-2/TRBV6-3; CDR3 protein: CASNRGQNGQPQHF
D gene: TRBD1; J gene: TRBJ1-6; V gene: TRBV12-3/TRBV12-4; CDR3 protein: CASSSGDSPRGVLHF
D gene: TRBD2; J gene: TRBJ2-1; V gene: TRBV20-1; CDR3 protein: CSARGRLAGPYNEQFF
D gene: NA; J gene: TRBJ1-5; V gene: TRBV21-1; CDR3 protein: CASSNRRSYSNQLQHF
D gene: NA; J gene: TRBJ1-3; V gene: TRBV20-1; CDR3 protein: CSARPMVSGGNTIYF
D gene: NA; J gene: TRBJ1-3; V gene: TRBV20-1; CDR3 protein: CSARGGGGNTIYF
D gene: NA; J gene: TRBJ1-5; V gene: TRBV13; CDR3 protein: CASSLMEERGQPQHF
D gene: TRBD1; J gene: TRBJ1-1; V gene: TRBV5-1; CDR3 protein: CASSKLRQGRTEAFF
D gene: NA; J gene: TRBJ2-2; V gene: TRBV10-2; CDR3 protein: CASSEARVENTGELFF
D gene: TRBD2; J gene: TRBJ2-3; V gene: TRBV9; CDR3 protein: CASRASGADTQYF
D gene: NA; J gene: TRBJ2-7; V gene: TRBV28; CDR3 protein: CALGAGLRSYEQYF
D gene: TRBD2; J gene: TRBJ2-7; V gene: TRBV20-1; CDR3 protein: CSARDPGGTYEQYF
D gene: NA; J gene: TRBJ1-2; V gene: TRBV10-2; CDR3 protein: CASSEVTPGYGYTF
D gene: NA; J gene: TRBJ2-2; V gene: TRBV12-3/TRBV12-4; CDR3 protein: CASSFSVATGELFF
D gene: TRBD2; J gene: TRBJ2-1; V gene: TRBV7-2; CDR3 protein: CASSPRLAGGSEQFF
D gene: NA; J gene: TRBJ2-1; V gene: TRBV7-7; CDR3 protein: CASSLGPVAEGTWSEQFF
D gene: NA; J gene: TRBJ2-1; V gene: TRBV6-1; CDR3 protein: CASSERIKGEQFF
D gene: NA; J gene: TRBJ1-4; V gene: TRBV20-1; CDR3 protein: CSARGQHIEKLFF
D gene: NA; J gene: TRBJ2-5; V gene: TRBV7-7; CDR3 protein: CASSPTGVGGSQYF
D gene: NA; J gene: TRBJ2-7; V gene: TRBV20-1; CDR3 protein: CSASRDGSYEQCF
D gene: TRBD1; J gene: TRBJ1-1; V gene: TRBV5-1; CDR3 protein: CASSRGDYRGTEAFF
D gene: NA; J gene: TRBJ2-3; V gene: TRBV29-1; CDR3 protein: CSQKDGTDTQYF
D gene: NA; J gene: TRBJ2-1; V gene: TRBV20-1; CDR3 protein: CSARDRGRSSYNEQFF
D gene: TRBD1; J gene: TRBJ1-5; V gene: TRBV19; CDR3 protein: CASSSYGTGINQPQHF
D gene: TRBD1; J gene: TRBJ2-7; V gene: TRBV5-6; CDR3 protein: CASSLEQGYFYEQYF
D gene: TRBD2; J gene: TRBJ2-7; V gene: TRBV27; CDR3 protein: CASISKVASGVEQYF